This passage covers 20 T cell receptor beta chains from one sample sequenced in a study of blood T cell repertoires in COVID-19. The method was immunoSEQ multiplex PCR; TCRdb's version includes in-frame clones alone and lacks a portion of them. In the table there are under 300,000 clones, around 83% of which are singletons. What was sequenced was peripheral blood. Receptors were obtained from a woman in her 40s who had recovered from COVID-19.

The rearrangement joins TRBV2 to TRBJ2-3; TRBD1 is a possible D gene (6 bases). Germline-derived CDR1 and CDR2 are SNHLY and FYNNEI. Trimming cost V 1 base and J 6 bases, with 14 bases left between them. This CDR3 is 15 amino acids long. CDR3 bases: TGTGCCAGCAGTGAAGTAGGGCTTAGGGGGGATACGCAGTATTTT. Its protein is CASSEVGLRGDTQYF. The variable domain in full, completed from reference TRBV2 and TRBJ2-3, reads EPEVTQTPSHQVTQMGQEVILRCVPISNHLYFYWYRQILGQKVEFLVSFYNNEISEKSEIFDDQFSVERPDGSNFTLKIRSTKLEDSAMYFCASSEVGLRGDTQYFGPGTRLTVL.

The chain uses TRBV29-1 and TRBJ1-3; 7 bases fit TRBD1. This CDR3 contains 13 residues. The V and J ends lost 4 bases and 2 bases, in that order; junction bases with no gene match: 2. Germline V gene sequence: CDR1 SQVTM, CDR2 ANQGSEA. The CDR3 DNA follows: TGCAGCGTTGCCCAGGGGGCTGGAAACACCATATATTTT. Protein: CSVAQGAGNTIYF. The full variable domain, with the rest looked up from reference TRBV29-1 and TRBJ1-3, is SAVISQKPSRDICQRGTSLTIQCQVDSQVTMMFWYRQQPGQSLTLIATANQGSEATYESGFVIDKFPISRPNLTFSTLTVSNMSPEDSSIYLCSVAQGAGNTIYFGEGSWLTVV.

This clone was found once. CDR3 loop: CASSGGGQRPTQYF. In nucleotides, the CDR3 is TGTGCCAGCAGTGGAGGAGGACAGAGGCCGACCCAGTACTTC. This sequence joins TRBV28 and TRBJ2-5, with D possibly TRBD1 on 6 matching bases. CDR3 length: 14 residues. The germline CDR1 and CDR2 sequences are MDHEN and SYDVKM. V was shortened by 5 bases and J by 7 bases, with 17 bases between the two germline ends.

The chain couples TRBV5-4 to TRBJ2-7; D is ambiguous. The V end was cut by 3 bases, the J end by 6 bases, with 7 bases between. CDR3 length: 11 residues. CDR1 is SGHNT, CDR2 YYREEE, per germline (reference sequence). DNA for the CDR3: TGTGCCAGCAGCTCTCGAGCCGAGCAGTACTTC. It specifies CASSSRAEQYF. The variable domain in full, with the rest retrieved from reference TRBV5-4 and TRBJ2-7, is ETGVTQSPTHLIKTRGQQVTLRCSSQSGHNTVSWYQQALGQGPQFIFQYYREEENGRGNFPPRFSGLQFPNYSSELNVNALELDDSALYLCASSSRAEQYFGPGTRLTVT.

This chain joins TRBV28 and TRBJ2-5, with 7 positions matching TRBD2. Trimming took 5 bases from V and 7 from J; bases not matched to a gene: 7. Germline CDR1 reads MDHEN; CDR2 reads SYDVKM. The CDR3 length is 13 residues. The CDR3 is CASSLSGVGTQYF. In DNA, the CDR3 is TGTGCCAGCAGTCTCAGCGGGGTAGGGACCCAGTACTTC.

The rearrangement joins TRBV2 to TRBJ1-1; D perhaps matches TRBD1 (5 bases). Germline assignment: CDR1 SNHLY and CDR2 FYNNEI. This CDR3 spans 14 amino acids. The V end was cut by 6 bases, the J end by 5 bases, with 16 bases between. The CDR3: CASRGPRVDTEAFF. In nucleotides, the CDR3 is TGTGCCAGCAGAGGGCCCAGGGTGGATACTGAAGCTTTCTTT.

CDR3 loop: CASRAQGDTGELFF. For the CDR3, the DNA is TGTGCCAGTAGGGCCCAGGGGGACACCGGGGAGCTGTTTTTT. The V gene is TRBV19, the J gene TRBJ2-2; TRBD1 agrees at 7 bases. The ends lost 6 bases at V and 3 bases at J; junction bases unmatched: 4. Germline assignment: CDR1 LNHDA and CDR2 SQIVND (reference sequence). This CDR3 is 14 amino acids long.

J is TRBJ2-5 and V is TRBV2, with no clear D. The CDR3 totals 14 residues. The ends were cut back, 7 bases at V and 2 bases at J, with 14 bases in the middle. Germline lookup yields CDR1 SNHLY and CDR2 FYNNEI. CDR3 in amino acids: CASKESPKQETQYF. CDR3 DNA: TGTGCCAGCAAGGAGAGTCCGAAGCAAGAGACCCAGTACTTC.

J is TRBJ1-2 and V is TRBV5-4; TRBD1 aligns across 7 bases. This CDR3 has 12 residues. V lost 4 bases, J lost 5 bases, and 2 bases stayed unmatched. Germline V gene sequence: CDR1 SGHNT, CDR2 YYREEE (reference sequence). The CDR3 DNA sequence: TGTGCCAGCAGCCGGACAGGATATGGCTACACCTTC. Protein product: CASSRTGYGYTF.

The chain uses TRBV2 and TRBJ2-3; 13 bases match TRBD2. Trimming cost V 2 bases and J 4 bases; bases outside gene matches: 6. The germline V gene encodes CDR1 SNHLY and CDR2 FYNNEI. The CDR3 spans 17 residues. The CDR3 protein is CASSERTSGGAADTQYF. In nucleotides, the CDR3 is TGTGCCAGCAGTGAAAGAACTAGCGGGGGGGCGGCAGATACGCAGTATTTT.

The V gene is TRBV19, the J gene TRBJ1-1, with D unclear. Per the germline V gene, CDR1 is LNHDA and CDR2 is SQIVND (reference sequence). V lost 3 bases and J lost 2, with 13 bases in between. The CDR3 runs 15 residues. CDR3 sequence (DNA): TGTGCCAGTAGTATGCGGCGGGATGCCAACACTGAAGCTTTCTTT. Protein: CASSMRRDANTEAFF.

The chain has TRBV6-6 and TRBJ2-2, with a tentative D call TRBD1 (6 bases). This CDR3 comprises 14 residues. CDR1 MNHNY and CDR2 SVGAGI come from the germline V gene (reference sequence). V was trimmed by 7 bases and J by 7 bases, leaving 16 bases between them. Here the CDR3 DNA reads TGTGCCAGCACCAACGGACAGTTCGTCGGGGAGCTGTTTTTT. It codes for CASTNGQFVGELFF.

The chain links TRBV5-4 to TRBJ1-2; D not certain. Germline CDR1 reads SGHNT; CDR2 reads YYREEE (reference sequence). The CDR3 is 12 amino acids. Trimming cost V 1 base and J 7 bases, with 8 bases left between them. CDR3 sequence reads: CASSLFGSGYTF. The CDR3 region has the DNA TGTGCCAGCAGCTTGTTCGGGTCTGGCTACACCTTC.

The chain couples TRBV7-9 to TRBJ2-7, with TRBD1 identical over 7 bases. This CDR3 is built from 14 residues. Germline-derived CDR1 and CDR2 are SEHNR and FQNEAQ (reference sequence). V shed 3 bases and J 8 bases; nucleotides not matched to a gene: 10. The CDR3 DNA reads TGTGCCAGCAGCTTTCCGACAGGGAAATTGAAGCAGTACTTC. This codes for CASSFPTGKLKQYF.

The chain carries TRBV2 and TRBJ1-3; D remains unclear. Between the trimmed V and J ends, which lost 6 bases and 0 bases, there was a span of 9 bases. Germline lookup yields CDR1 SNHLY and CDR2 FYNNEI. This CDR3 comprises 14 residues. Here the CDR3 DNA reads TGTGCCAGCAGGATAGAGTACTCTGGAAACACCATATATTTT. Protein: CASRIEYSGNTIYF.

This chain uses TRBV11-3 with TRBJ1-4; the D gene is possibly TRBD1 (6 bases). The germline V and J ends were trimmed by 6 bases and 10 bases, with 18 bases remaining between them. CDR1 SGHNT and CDR2 YENEEA come from the germline V gene. This CDR3 has 14 amino acids. Written as DNA, the CDR3 is TGTGCCAGCAGTTCGGGACAACCCGCCGGAAAACTGTTTTTT. Its protein is CASSSGQPAGKLFF.

This chain links TRBV2 with TRBJ2-2, with 8 positions matching TRBD1. V dropped 7 bases and J dropped 4; count of bases not matched to a gene: 11. The CDR3 is made up of 16 amino acids. CDR1 and CDR2 from the germline V gene are SNHLY and FYNNEI. The CDR3 protein is CASKSTGVGFTGELFF. The CDR3 region has the DNA TGTGCCAGCAAGTCGACAGGGGTCGGTTTCACCGGGGAGCTGTTTTTT.

The chain joins TRBV11-3 to TRBJ1-4; no reliable D call. Germline-derived CDR1 and CDR2 are SGHNT and YENEEA. Trimming removed 4 bases at V and 6 bases at J, with 12 bases between. This CDR3 region has 14 residues. This CDR3 reads CASSYRNADEKLFF. DNA of the CDR3: TGTGCCAGCAGCTACCGTAATGCAGATGAAAAACTGTTTTTT.

This chain uses TRBV18 with TRBJ2-1; TRBD1 matches 12 bases. Germline V gene sequence: CDR1 KGHSH, CDR2 LQKENI. The CDR3 has 15 residues. The trim removed 3 bases at V and 9 bases at J, leaving 6 bases unmatched. CDR3 amino acids: CASSPGQGAFGEQFF. The DNA for the CDR3 is TGTGCCAGCTCACCGGGACAGGGGGCCTTTGGTGAGCAGTTCTTC.

The chain employs TRBV9 and TRBJ2-5, with D maybe TRBD2 (6 bases). CDR1 and CDR2 (germline): SGDLS, YYNGEE. The germline V and J ends were trimmed by 0 bases and 3 bases, with 21 bases remaining between them. The CDR3 sequence is 18 residues long. CDR3 sequence: CASSVAPDYYIGEETQYF. The CDR3 DNA follows: TGTGCCAGCAGCGTAGCTCCGGACTACTATATCGGAGAAGAGACCCAGTACTTC.